This section outlines one T cell receptor beta chain sequence together with its context. This sample is part of a study of cytomegalovirus exposure and HLA in healthy donors. The CDR3 totals 15 residues. Trimming pared 0 bases from V and 0 bases from J, leaving 11 bases between. Germline values: CDR1 GTSNPN, CDR2 SVGIG (reference sequence). PCR involved 60 Vbeta and 13 Jbeta primers. Assay used: immunoSEQ multiplex PCR; TCRdb lists only in-frame clones, some missing. The sample shows around 240,000 clones, around 76% of them seen only once. This chain joins TRBV30 and TRBJ1-2, with D unresolved. This sequence originates from a woman aged 40 to 50 in good health and CMV-seropositive. What was sequenced was PBMCs. CDR3 coding DNA: TGTGCCTGGAGTGTACGACAAACCGCTAACTATGGCTACACCTTC. As protein: CAWSVRQTANYGYTF.